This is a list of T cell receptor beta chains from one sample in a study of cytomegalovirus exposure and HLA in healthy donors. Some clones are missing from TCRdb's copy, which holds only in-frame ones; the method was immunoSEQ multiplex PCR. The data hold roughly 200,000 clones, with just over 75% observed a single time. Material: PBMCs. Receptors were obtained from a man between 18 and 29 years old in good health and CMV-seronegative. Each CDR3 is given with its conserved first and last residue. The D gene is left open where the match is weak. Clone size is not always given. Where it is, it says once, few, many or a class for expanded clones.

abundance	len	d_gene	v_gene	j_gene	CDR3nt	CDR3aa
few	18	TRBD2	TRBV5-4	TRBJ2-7	TGTGCCAGCAGCTTGGGGGGGCTAGCGGGAGGGCCGGGGTACGAGCAGTACTTC	CASSLGGLAGGPGYEQYF
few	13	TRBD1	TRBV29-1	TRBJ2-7	TGCAGCGCGACAGGGGGCCTATCCTACGAGCAGTACTTC	CSATGGLSYEQYF
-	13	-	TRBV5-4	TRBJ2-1	TGTGCCAGCAGTTTTACAGGCTACAATGAGCAGTTCTTC	CASSFTGYNEQFF
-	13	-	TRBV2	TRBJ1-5	TGTGCCAGCAGTCGGGGGAGCAATCAGCCCCAGCATTTT	CASSRGSNQPQHF
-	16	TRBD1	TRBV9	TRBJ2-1	TGTGCCAGCAGCGCCACACCGGGACAGGGCTACAATGAGCAGTTCTTC	CASSATPGQGYNEQFF
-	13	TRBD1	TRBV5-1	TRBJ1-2	TGCGCCAGCAGCCTGGACAGGGGGTATGGCTACACCTTC	CASSLDRGYGYTF
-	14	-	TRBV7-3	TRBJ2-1	TGTGCCAGCAGCGAGGTGGCGGCCTACAATGAGCAGTTCTTC	CASSEVAAYNEQFF
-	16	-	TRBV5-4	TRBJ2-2	TGTGCCAGCAGCTTCCTCGGCGGGACTAACACCGGGGAGCTGTTTTTT	CASSFLGGTNTGELFF
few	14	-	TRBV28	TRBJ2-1	TGTGCCAGCAGTCCCGTAAGCGGCGGGATTGAGCAGTTCTTC	CASSPVSGGIEQFF
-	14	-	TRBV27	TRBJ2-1	TGTGCCAGCAGTTTTCGGGGGGCGTATTATGAGCAGTTCTTC	CASSFRGAYYEQFF
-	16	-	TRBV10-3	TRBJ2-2	TGTGCCATCAGTGAGTCGGCAGGTTCGAACACCGGGGAGCTGTTTTTT	CAISESAGSNTGELFF
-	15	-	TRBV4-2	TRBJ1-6	TGTGCCAGCAGCCAATACGGGACACGAGATTCACCCCTCCACTTT	CASSQYGTRDSPLHF
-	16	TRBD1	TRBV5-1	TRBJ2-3	TGCGCCAGCAGCTTGACAGGGGGCGGGAGCACAGATACGCAGTATTTT	CASSLTGGGSTDTQYF
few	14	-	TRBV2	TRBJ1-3	TGTGCCAGCAGTGAGCGTGGCTCTGGAAACACCATATATTTT	CASSERGSGNTIYF
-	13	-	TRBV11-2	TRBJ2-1	TGTGCCAGCAGCCTGTCCAGCGCCAATGAGCAGTTCTTC	CASSLSSANEQFF
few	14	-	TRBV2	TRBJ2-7	TGTGCCAGCAGTGAAGCGTGGGGCCTCTACGAGCAGTACTTC	CASSEAWGLYEQYF